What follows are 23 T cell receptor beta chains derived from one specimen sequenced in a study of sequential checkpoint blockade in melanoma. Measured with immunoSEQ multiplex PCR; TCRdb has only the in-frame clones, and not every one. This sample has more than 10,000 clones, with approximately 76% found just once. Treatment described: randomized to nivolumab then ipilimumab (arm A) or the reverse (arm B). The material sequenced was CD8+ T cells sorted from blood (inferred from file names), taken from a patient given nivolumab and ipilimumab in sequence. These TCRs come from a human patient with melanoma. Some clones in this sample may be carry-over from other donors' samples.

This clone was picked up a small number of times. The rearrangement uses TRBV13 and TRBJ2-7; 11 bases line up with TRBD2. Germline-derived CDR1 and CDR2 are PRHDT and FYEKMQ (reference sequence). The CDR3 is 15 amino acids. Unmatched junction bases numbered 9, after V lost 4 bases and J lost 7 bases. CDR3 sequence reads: CASSSVAGGTDEQYF. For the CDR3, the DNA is TGTGCCAGCAGCTCGGTAGCGGGGGGGACGGATGAGCAGTACTTC. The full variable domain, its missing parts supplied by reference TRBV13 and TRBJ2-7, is AAGVIQSPRHLIKEKRETATLKCYPIPRHDTVYWYQQGPGQDPQFLISFYEKMQSDKGSIPDRFSAQQFSDYHSELNMSSLELGDSALYFCASSSVAGGTDEQYFGPGTRLTVT.

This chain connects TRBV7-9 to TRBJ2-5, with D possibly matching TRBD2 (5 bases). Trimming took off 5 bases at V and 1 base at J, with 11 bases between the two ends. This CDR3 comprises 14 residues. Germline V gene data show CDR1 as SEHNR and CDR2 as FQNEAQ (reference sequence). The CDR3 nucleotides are TGTGCCAGCAGCCAGTTCCGGGGCCAAGAGACCCAGTACTTC. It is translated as CASSQFRGQETQYF.

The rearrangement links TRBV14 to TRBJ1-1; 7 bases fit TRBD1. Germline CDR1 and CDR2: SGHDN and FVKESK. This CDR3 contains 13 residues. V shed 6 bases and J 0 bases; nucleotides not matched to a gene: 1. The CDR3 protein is CASRQGLNTEAFF. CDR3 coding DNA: TGTGCCAGCAGACAGGGGCTGAACACTGAAGCTTTCTTT.

The CDR3 here is CASSLAPSGGRSTDTQYF. CDR3 bases: TGTGCCAGCAGCTTGGCCCCTAGCGGGGGGCGAAGCACAGATACGCAGTATTTT. This rearrangement joins TRBV5-4 to TRBJ2-3; 11 bases fit TRBD2. Germline lookup yields CDR1 SGHNT and CDR2 YYREEE (reference sequence). Losses at the gene ends were 0 bases for V and 0 bases for J; bases not matched to a gene: 6. The CDR3 is 18 residues long.

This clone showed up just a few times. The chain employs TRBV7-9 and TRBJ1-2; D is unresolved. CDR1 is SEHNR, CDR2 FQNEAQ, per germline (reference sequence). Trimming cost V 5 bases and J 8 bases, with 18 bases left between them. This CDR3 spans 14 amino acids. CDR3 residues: CASSADQVQAGYTF. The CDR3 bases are TGTGCCAGCAGCGCAGATCAGGTTCAGGCGGGCTACACCTTC.

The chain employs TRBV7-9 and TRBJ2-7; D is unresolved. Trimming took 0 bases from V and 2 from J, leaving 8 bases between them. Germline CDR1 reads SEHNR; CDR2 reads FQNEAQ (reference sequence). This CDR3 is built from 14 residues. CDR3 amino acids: CASSLAAGTYEQYF. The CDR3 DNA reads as TGTGCCAGCAGCTTAGCCGCAGGAACCTACGAGCAGTACTTC.

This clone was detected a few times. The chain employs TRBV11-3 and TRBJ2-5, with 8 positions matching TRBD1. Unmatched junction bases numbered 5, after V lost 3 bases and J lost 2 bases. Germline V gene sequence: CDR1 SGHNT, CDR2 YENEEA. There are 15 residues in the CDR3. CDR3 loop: CASSLGYRGQETQYF. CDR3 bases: TGTGCCAGCAGCTTGGGCTACAGGGGGCAAGAGACCCAGTACTTC.

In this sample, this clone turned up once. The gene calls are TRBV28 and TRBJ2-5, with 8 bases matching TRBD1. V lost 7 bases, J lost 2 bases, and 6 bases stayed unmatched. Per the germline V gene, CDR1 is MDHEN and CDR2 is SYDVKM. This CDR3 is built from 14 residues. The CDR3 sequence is CASTADREQETQYF. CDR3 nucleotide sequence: TGTGCCAGCACCGCGGACAGGGAGCAAGAGACCCAGTACTTC. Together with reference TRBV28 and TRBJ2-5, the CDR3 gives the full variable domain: DVKVTQSSRYLVKRTGEKVFLECVQDMDHENMFWYRQDPGLGLRLIYFSYDVKMKEKGDIPEGYSVSREKKERFSLILESASTNQTSMYLCASTADREQETQYFGPGTRLLVL.

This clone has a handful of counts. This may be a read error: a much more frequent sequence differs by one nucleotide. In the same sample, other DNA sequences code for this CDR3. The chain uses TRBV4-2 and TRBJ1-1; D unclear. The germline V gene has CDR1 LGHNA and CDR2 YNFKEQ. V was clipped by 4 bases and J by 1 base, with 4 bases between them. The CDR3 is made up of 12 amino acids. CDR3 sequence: CASSPGNTEAFF. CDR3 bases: TGTGCCAGCAGCCCGGGGAACACTGAAGCTTTCTTT.

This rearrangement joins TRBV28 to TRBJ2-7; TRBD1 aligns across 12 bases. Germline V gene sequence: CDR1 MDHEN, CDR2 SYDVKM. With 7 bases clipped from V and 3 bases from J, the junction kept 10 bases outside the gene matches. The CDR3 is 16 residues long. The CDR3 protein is CASTAPGQGASYEQYF. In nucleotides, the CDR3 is TGTGCCAGCACCGCACCGGGACAGGGGGCTAGCTACGAGCAGTACTTC. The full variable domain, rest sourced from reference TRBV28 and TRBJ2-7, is DVKVTQSSRYLVKRTGEKVFLECVQDMDHENMFWYRQDPGLGLRLIYFSYDVKMKEKGDIPEGYSVSREKKERFSLILESASTNQTSMYLCASTAPGQGASYEQYFGPGTRLTVT.

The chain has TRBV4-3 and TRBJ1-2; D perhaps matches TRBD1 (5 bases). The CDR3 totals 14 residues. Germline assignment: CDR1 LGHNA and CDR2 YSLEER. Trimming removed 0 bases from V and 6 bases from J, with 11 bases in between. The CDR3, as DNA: TGCGCCAGCAGCCAAGACAGGGCAGGACATGGCTACACCTTC. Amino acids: CASSQDRAGHGYTF.

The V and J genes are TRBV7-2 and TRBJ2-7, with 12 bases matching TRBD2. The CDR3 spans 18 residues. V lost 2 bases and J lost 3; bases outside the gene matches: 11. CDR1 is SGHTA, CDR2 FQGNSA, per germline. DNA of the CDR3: TGTGCCAGCAGCTTATCCCCACCCACTAGCGGGGGGATCTACGAGCAGTACTTC. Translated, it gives CASSLSPPTSGGIYEQYF.

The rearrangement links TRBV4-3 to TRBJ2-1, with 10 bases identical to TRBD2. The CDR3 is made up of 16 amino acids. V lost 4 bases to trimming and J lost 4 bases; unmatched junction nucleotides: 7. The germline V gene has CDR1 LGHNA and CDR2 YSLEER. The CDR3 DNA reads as TGCGCCAGCAGCCCCAAACTAGCGGGGAGTTACAATGAGCAGTTCTTC. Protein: CASSPKLAGSYNEQFF.

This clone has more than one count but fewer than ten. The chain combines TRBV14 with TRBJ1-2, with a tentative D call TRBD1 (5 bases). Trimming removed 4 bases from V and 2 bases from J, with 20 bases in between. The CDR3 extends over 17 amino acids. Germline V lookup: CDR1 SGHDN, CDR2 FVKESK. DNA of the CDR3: TGTGCCAGCAGCCCAGGGCGCAACAGACCAACCAACTATGGCTACACCTTC. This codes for CASSPGRNRPTNYGYTF. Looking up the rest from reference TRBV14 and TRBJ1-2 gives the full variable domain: EAGVTQFPSHSVIEKGQTVTLRCDPISGHDNLYWYRRVMGKEIKFLLHFVKESKQDESGMPNNRFLAERTGGTYSTLKVQPAELEDSGVYFCASSPGRNRPTNYGYTFGSGTRLTVV.

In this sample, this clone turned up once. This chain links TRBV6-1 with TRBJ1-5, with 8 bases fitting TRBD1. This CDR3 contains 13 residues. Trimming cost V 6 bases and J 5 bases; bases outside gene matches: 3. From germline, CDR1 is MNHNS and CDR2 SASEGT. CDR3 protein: CASRDRGYQPQHF. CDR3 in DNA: TGTGCCAGCAGAGACAGGGGTTATCAGCCCCAGCATTTT.

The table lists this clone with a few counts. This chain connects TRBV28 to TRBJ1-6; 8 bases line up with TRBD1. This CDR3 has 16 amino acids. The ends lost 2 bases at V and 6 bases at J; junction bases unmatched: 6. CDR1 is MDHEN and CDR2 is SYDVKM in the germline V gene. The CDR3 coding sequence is TGTGCCAGCAGTTTAAACAGGGGGTTGGGTAATTCACCCCTCCACTTT. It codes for CASSLNRGLGNSPLHF. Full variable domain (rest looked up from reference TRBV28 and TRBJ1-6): DVKVTQSSRYLVKRTGEKVFLECVQDMDHENMFWYRQDPGLGLRLIYFSYDVKMKEKGDIPEGYSVSREKKERFSLILESASTNQTSMYLCASSLNRGLGNSPLHFGNGTRLTVT.

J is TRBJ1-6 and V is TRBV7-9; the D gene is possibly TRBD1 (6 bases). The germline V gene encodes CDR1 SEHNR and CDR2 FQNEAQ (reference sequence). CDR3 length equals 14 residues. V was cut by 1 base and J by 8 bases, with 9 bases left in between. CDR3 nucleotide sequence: TGTGCCAGCAGCTTAGGCCCAGGGGATTCACCCCTCCACTTT. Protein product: CASSLGPGDSPLHF.

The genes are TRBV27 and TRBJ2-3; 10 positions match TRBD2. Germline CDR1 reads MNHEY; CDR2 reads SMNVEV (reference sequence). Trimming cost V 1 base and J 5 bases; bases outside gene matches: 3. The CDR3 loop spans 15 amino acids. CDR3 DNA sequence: TGTGCCAGCAGTTTATTCGCTAGCGGGGGAGATACGCAGTATTTT. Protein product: CASSLFASGGDTQYF.

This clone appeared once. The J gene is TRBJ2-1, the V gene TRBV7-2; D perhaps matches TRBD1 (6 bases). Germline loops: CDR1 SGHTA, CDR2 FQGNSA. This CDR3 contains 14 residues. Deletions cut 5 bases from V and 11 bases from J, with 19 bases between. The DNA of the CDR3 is TGTGCCAGCAGCACCCCTTGGACAGCCCTAAAGCAGTTCTTC. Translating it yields CASSTPWTALKQFF.

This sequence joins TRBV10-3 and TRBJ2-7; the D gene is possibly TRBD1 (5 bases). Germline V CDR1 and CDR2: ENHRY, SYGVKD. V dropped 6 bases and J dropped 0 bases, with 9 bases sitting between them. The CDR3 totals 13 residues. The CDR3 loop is CAIRTTDSYEQYF. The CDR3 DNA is TGTGCCATCAGGACGACAGACTCCTACGAGCAGTACTTC.

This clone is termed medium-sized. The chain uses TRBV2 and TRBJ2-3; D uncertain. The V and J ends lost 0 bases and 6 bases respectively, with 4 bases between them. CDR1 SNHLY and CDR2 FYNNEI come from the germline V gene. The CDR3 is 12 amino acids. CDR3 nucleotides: TGTGCCAGCAGTGAAGCCAGGGATACGCAGTATTTT. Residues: CASSEARDTQYF.

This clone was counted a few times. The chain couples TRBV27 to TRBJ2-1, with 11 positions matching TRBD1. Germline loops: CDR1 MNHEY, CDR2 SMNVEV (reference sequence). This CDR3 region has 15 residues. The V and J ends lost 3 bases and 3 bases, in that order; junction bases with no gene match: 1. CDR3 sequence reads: CASSFGTGGYNEQFF. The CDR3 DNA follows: TGTGCCAGCAGTTTCGGGACAGGGGGCTACAATGAGCAGTTCTTC.

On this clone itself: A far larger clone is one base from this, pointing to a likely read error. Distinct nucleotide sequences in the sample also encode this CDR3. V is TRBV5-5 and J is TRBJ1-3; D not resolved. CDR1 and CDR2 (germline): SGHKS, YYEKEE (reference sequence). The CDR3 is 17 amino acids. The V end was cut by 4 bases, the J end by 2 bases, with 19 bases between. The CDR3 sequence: CASSQRYGGRTGNTIYF. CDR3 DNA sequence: TGTGCCAGCAGCCAACGGTACGGAGGCAGGACTGGAAACACCATATATTTT.